This T cell receptor (beta chain) was captured in a study of blood T cell repertoires in COVID-19 (dated by TCRdb to about 2020). Broadly, across the study: The collaborator samples originated in the United States, Italy and Spain and spanned the acute and convalescent phases of COVID-19. Sample metadata almost always included a de-identified subject ID, COVID-19 status, age in years and sex. The prospective study material was composed of cDNA or gDNA derived from T cells, B-cell-depleted T cells, or PBMCs. Where available, HLA class I and class II types were obtained from metadata supplied by the sample provider rather than from assay-based typing. The dataset comprised deeply sampled blood TCRbeta repertoires from subjects exposed to, actively infected with, or recovered from COVID-19. A freely available public database, intended as a resource for researchers studying the immune response to SARS-CoV-2, is where the repertoires were released. Samples were obtained from the ongoing ImmuneRACE study (first 160 participants) and from some 1,300 subjects provided by 6 global collaborators. Paper-wide results and their limitations: The amount of clinical and demographic metadata varied by source and participant and was provided uncurated.

TCRbeta CDR3 regions were amplified from genomic DNA by means of the immunoSEQ Assay, a bias-controlled multiplex PCR. On the authors' methods: The number of nucleated cells in each sample was estimated by amplification of reference gene primers within the assay. To quantify the absolute abundance of each unique TCRbeta CDR3 rearrangement, sequence reads were collapsed and filtered. For each sample, productive Simpson clonality was calculated by taking the square root of Simpson's diversity index across productive rearrangements. In TCRdb, the immuneACCESS table is reduced to in-frame sequences with V and J assigned. These tables do not hold every clone; where another copy was compared, an unresolved V gene accounts for under half, and the others remain unexplained. D and trimming were read from the DNA, whereas the V and J calls and clone size are those reported in that table. The sample table lists tens of thousands of clones, 90% to 95% of them with a count of one. Around 40% of the sample rests with the top ten.

The collaborating institutions used their own protocols to collect whole blood in K2EDTA tubes. For TCRbeta analysis, collaborators shipped samples in one of three forms: frozen whole blood, isolated PBMCs, or DNA extracted from either of those sample types. Concerning this clone itself: The antigen this receptor binds is unknown. No per-base quality is available; no much larger clone lies one base away.

Specimen: peripheral blood. The clonotype originates from a man in his fifties or sixties with active or convalescent COVID-19.

The CDR3 region reads CAIRRDLNTEAFF. Read as DNA, the sequence is TGTGCCATCAGACGAGACTTGAACACTGAAGCTTTCTTT. This receptor chain uses TRBV10-3 and TRBJ1-1; the D gene is unclear. As encoded in the germline V gene, CDR1 is ENHRY while CDR2 is SYGVKD. The CDR3 sequence holds 13 residues, the cysteine and phenylalanine included. Only the CDR3 DNA is retained, 39 bases long and in frame from the first base. Deletion took 6 bases off V and 0 bases off J, with a span of 8 bases between the germline ends.